This is a list of T cell receptor beta chains from one sample in a study of blood T cell repertoires in COVID-19. Sequencing was performed with immunoSEQ multiplex PCR; in TCRdb, only in-frame clones are kept and a portion is missing. The sample comprises some 220,000 clones, 65% to 90% of which are singletons, and about 5.1% rests with the top ten. Sequenced: peripheral blood. These receptor sequences come from a man aged 50-60 years with COVID-19, enrolled during active disease. The CDR3 runs from the conserved cysteine through the conserved F or W. The D gene is left open where the match is weak. Rows give clone size only sometimes, using once, few, many, or a class for an expanded clone.

TRBD1 | TRBJ2-3 | TRBV7-3 | once | CASSRTGSTDTQYF | TGTGCCAGCAGCCGGACAGGTAGCACAGATACGCAGTATTTT
. | TRBJ2-2 | TRBV9 | . | CASSRMYGGTGELFF | TGTGCCAGCAGCCGAATGTACGGGGGAACCGGGGAGCTGTTTTTT
. | TRBJ1-2 | TRBV7-2 | few | CASSSRRGNYGYTF | TGTGCCAGCAGCTCCCGAAGGGGGAACTATGGCTACACCTTC
. | TRBJ2-7 | TRBV2 | . | CASSQNGIFDEQYF | TGTGCCAGCAGCCAAAACGGGATTTTCGACGAGCAGTACTTC
. | TRBJ1-1 | TRBV12-3/TRBV12-4 | . | CASRAGRGAEAFF | TGTGCCAGCAGGGCAGGGAGGGGGGCTGAAGCTTTCTTT
. | TRBJ2-5 | TRBV18 | . | CASSPRSAGQETQYF | TGTGCCAGCTCACCACGGAGCGCGGGGCAAGAGACCCAGTACTTC
TRBD2 | TRBJ2-1 | TRBV3-1/TRBV3-2 | . | CASTGSGGRDEQFF | TGTGCCAGCACAGGGTCGGGGGGGCGCGATGAGCAGTTCTTC
. | TRBJ2-1 | TRBV11-3 | . | CASSLGGPNSYNEQFF | TGTGCCAGCAGCTTAGGGGGGCCAAACTCCTACAATGAGCAGTTCTTC
. | TRBJ1-2 | TRBV5-4 | . | CAYSGTGLFYTF | TGTGCCTACTCCGGAACAGGGCTCTTCTACACCTTC
TRBD1 | TRBJ2-3 | TRBV5-1 | . | CASSPRTGVADTQYF | TGCGCCAGCAGCCCAAGGACAGGGGTGGCAGATACGCAGTATTTT
TRBD1 | TRBJ1-4 | TRBV6-6 | . | CASTPRDRIGEKLFF | TGTGCCAGCACTCCCCGGGACAGGATTGGTGAAAAACTGTTTTTT
. | TRBJ2-1 | TRBV6-6 | . | CASSPASSYNEQFF | TGTGCCAGCAGCCCGGCTAGCAGCTACAATGAGCAGTTCTTC
TRBD2 | TRBJ2-2 | TRBV5-1 | . | CASSLTSGNTGELFF | TGCGCCAGCAGCTTGACTAGCGGTAACACCGGGGAGCTGTTTTTT
. | TRBJ1-1 | TRBV7-2 | . | CASISQGYTEAFF | TGTGCCAGCATATCTCAGGGTTACACTGAAGCTTTCTTT
. | TRBJ1-2 | TRBV28 | . | CASKPTGLSLYGYTF | TGTGCCAGCAAACCCACAGGCCTATCCTTGTATGGCTACACCTTC
TRBD1 | TRBJ2-1 | TRBV15 | . | CATSSRDRIGWEQFF | TGTGCCACCAGCAGCCGGGACAGGATCGGTTGGGAGCAGTTCTTC
TRBD1 | TRBJ1-4 | TRBV5-4 | . | CASSPDHRGTNEKLFF | TGTGCCAGCAGCCCGGATCACAGGGGAACTAATGAAAAACTGTTTTTT
TRBD2 | TRBJ2-6 | TRBV29-1 | . | CSVVSWGGTGANVLTF | TGCAGCGTTGTGAGCTGGGGAGGGACTGGGGCCAACGTCCTGACTTTC
. | TRBJ1-2 | TRBV9 | . | CASSVDRFGYTF | TGTGCCAGCAGCGTAGATCGGTTTGGCTACACCTTC
TRBD1 | TRBJ1-2 | TRBV6-5 | . | CASSNDRDYGYTF | TGTGCCAGCAGTAACGACAGGGACTATGGCTACACCTTC
. | TRBJ2-3 | TRBV19 | . | CASSGGLSNTDTQYF | TGTGCCAGTAGCGGAGGTCTCTCTAACACAGATACGCAGTATTTT
. | TRBJ2-7 | TRBV27 | . | CASSLLPQGSYEQYF | TGTGCCAGCAGTTTATTGCCACAGGGTTCCTACGAGCAGTACTTC
. | TRBJ2-5 | TRBV2 | . | CASRGGTPRETQYF | TGTGCCAGCAGGGGCGGGACTCCCCGAGAGACCCAGTACTTC
. | TRBJ1-1 | TRBV2 | once | CASTDWGVNTEAFF | TGTGCCAGCACCGATTGGGGGGTGAACACTGAAGCTTTCTTT
TRBD1 | TRBJ2-6 | TRBV29-1 | . | CSVTGEGSGANVLTF | TGCAGCGTGACAGGGGAAGGGTCTGGGGCCAACGTCCTGACTTTC
. | TRBJ1-1 | TRBV5-1 | . | CASSLVGPIQGEDTEAFF | TGCGCCAGCAGCTTGGTCGGGCCTATACAGGGTGAAGACACTGAAGCTTTCTTT
TRBD2 | TRBJ2-5 | TRBV7-2 | . | CASSWVLAGGPETQYF | TGTGCCAGCAGCTGGGTATTAGCGGGGGGGCCTGAGACCCAGTACTTC
. | TRBJ2-2 | TRBV5-1 | . | CASSLAGVPHVAGELFF | TGCGCCAGCAGCTTGGCCGGGGTCCCACACGTGGCCGGGGAGCTGTTTTTT
. | TRBJ1-5 | TRBV6-2/TRBV6-3 | . | CASSYPQVHQPQHF | TGTGCCAGCAGTTACCCCCAGGTGCATCAGCCCCAGCATTTT
TRBD2 | TRBJ2-7 | TRBV9 | . | CASSVDERGTVQYF | TGTGCCAGCAGCGTAGACGAGCGGGGGACCGTGCAGTACTTC
TRBD2 | TRBJ2-3 | TRBV6-1 | . | CASSVLAGDSTDTQYF | TGTGCCAGCAGTGTCCTAGCGGGGGACTCCACAGATACGCAGTATTTT
. | TRBJ2-3 | TRBV9 | . | CASSSAVGQAAPTDTQYF | TGTGCCAGCAGCTCGGCCGTGGGACAAGCCGCCCCCACAGATACGCAGTATTTT
TRBD1 | TRBJ2-7 | TRBV6-6 | . | CASSYPGTGTGYEQYF | TGTGCCAGCAGTTACCCCGGGACAGGGACAGGCTACGAGCAGTACTTC
TRBD2 | TRBJ2-1 | TRBV14 | few | CASSRNRRGRSYNEQFF | TGTGCCAGCAGCCGAAATAGGCGGGGGAGATCCTACAATGAGCAGTTCTTC
TRBD1 | TRBJ2-1 | TRBV5-4 | once | CASSLTGSSYNEQFF | TGTGCCAGCAGTCTGACAGGGAGCTCCTACAATGAGCAGTTCTTC
. | TRBJ2-7 | TRBV19 | . | CATSRGTLYEQYF | TGTGCCACCAGTAGGGGTACCCTCTACGAGCAGTACTTC
. | TRBJ2-3 | TRBV10-3 | . | CAISESRGADTQYF | TGTGCCATCAGTGAGTCACGGGGGGCGGATACGCAGTATTTT
TRBD1 | TRBJ1-6 | TRBV3-1/TRBV3-2 | . | CASSQDPGTAWTPLHF | TGTGCCAGCAGCCAAGATCCCGGGACAGCCTGGACCCCCCTCCACTTT
. | TRBJ1-5 | TRBV5-5 | . | CASSLGLLMDQPQHF | TGTGCCAGCAGCTTGGGACTCCTCATGGATCAGCCCCAGCATTTT
. | TRBJ2-2 | TRBV14 | few | CASSQAQGRVSGELFF | TGTGCCAGCAGCCAAGCCCAGGGAAGGGTTTCAGGGGAGCTGTTTTTT